This T cell receptor (beta chain) was observed in a study of beta chain features in type 1 diabetes. Study at large: Sorted cell examination encompassed 85 million to 130 million cells across all samples.

Whole-study results and caveats: Small HLA sub-analyses could not settle whether HLA shapes TCRB rearrangement.

Worth noting for this clone: The antigen is undetermined.

Trimming cost V 4 bases and J 2 bases, with 12 bases left between them. Germline CDR1 is SGHTA and CDR2 is FQGNSA. CDR3 length: 14 residues. Isolated RNA was reverse transcribed in full, so expressed TCRB transcripts were sequenced. Profiling relied on immunoSEQ multiplex PCR, and the TCRdb table lists in-frame clones only, not all of them. The sample contains over 500,000 clones, roughly 16% of which appear only once. This clonotype was obtained from a man aged 18 to 29 in good health. J is TRBJ2-7 and V is TRBV7-2; D gene ambiguous. Input material: naive CD4+ T cells from blood. For the CDR3, the DNA is TGTGCCAGCAGCTCGAGTAGCCCAACCTACGAGCAGTACTTC. Translating gives CASSSSSPTYEQYF. The variable domain in full, with the rest retrieved from reference TRBV7-2 and TRBJ2-7, is GAGVSQSPSNKVTEKGKDVELRCDPISGHTALYWYRQSLGQGLEFLIYFQGNSAPDKSGLPSDRFSAERTGGSVSTLTIQRTQQEDSAVYLCASSSSSPTYEQYFGPGTRLTVT.